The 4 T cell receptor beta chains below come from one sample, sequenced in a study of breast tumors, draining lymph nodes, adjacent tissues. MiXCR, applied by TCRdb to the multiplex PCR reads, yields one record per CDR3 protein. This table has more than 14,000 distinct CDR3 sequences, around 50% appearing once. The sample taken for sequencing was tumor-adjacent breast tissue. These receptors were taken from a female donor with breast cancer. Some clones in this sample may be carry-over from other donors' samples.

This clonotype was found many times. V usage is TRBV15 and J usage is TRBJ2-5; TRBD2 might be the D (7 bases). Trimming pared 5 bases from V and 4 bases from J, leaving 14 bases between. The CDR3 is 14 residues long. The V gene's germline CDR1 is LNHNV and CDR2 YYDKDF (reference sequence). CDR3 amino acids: CATSGRGGSETQYF. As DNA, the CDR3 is TGTGCCACCAGCGGAAGGGGGGGCTCAGAGACCCAGTACTTC. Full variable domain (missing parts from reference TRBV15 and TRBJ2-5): DAMVIQNPRYQVTQFGKPVTLSCSQTLNHNVMYWYQQKSSQAPKLLFHYYDKDFNNEADTPDNFQSRRPNTSFCFLDIRSPGLGDTAMYLCATSGRGGSETQYFGPGTRLLVL.

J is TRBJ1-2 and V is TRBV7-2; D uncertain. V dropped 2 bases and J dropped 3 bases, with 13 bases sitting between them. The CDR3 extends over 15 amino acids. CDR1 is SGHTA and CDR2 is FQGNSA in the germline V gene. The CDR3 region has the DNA TGTGCCAGCAGCTTATTACCGACCGTTGACTATGGCTACACCTTC. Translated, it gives CASSLLPTVDYGYTF. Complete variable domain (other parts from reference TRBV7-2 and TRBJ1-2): GAGVSQSPSNKVTEKGKDVELRCDPISGHTALYWYRQSLGQGLEFLIYFQGNSAPDKSGLPSDRFSAERTGGSVSTLTIQRTQQEDSAVYLCASSLLPTVDYGYTFGSGTRLTVV.

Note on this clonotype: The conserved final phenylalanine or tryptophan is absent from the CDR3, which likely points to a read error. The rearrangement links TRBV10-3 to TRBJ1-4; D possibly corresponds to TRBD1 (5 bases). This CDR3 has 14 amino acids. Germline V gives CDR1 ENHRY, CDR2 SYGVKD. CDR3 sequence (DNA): TGTGCTACTCTCCCCGACAGAAATAATGGAAAACTGTTTTTG. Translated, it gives CATLPDRNNGKLFL.

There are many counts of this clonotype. The CDR3 DNA reads TGTGCCAGCAGCCAAGGGGGGGCTTGGGGCAATCAGCCCCAGCATTTT. It encodes CASSQGGAWGNQPQHF. V and J are TRBV4-2 and TRBJ1-5; tentatively, D is TRBD1 (6 bases). CDR3 size: 16 residues. Germline lookup yields CDR1 LGHNA and CDR2 YNFKEQ. Trimming cost V 1 base and J 2 bases, with 12 bases left between them.